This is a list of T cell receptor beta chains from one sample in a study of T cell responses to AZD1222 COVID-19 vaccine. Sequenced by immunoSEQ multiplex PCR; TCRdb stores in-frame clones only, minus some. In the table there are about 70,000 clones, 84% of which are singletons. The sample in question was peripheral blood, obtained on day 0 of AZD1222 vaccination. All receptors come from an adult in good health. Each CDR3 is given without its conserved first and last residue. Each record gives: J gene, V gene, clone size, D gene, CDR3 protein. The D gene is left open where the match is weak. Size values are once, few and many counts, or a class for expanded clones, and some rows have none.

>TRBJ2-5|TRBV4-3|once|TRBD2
ASSQETSGQETQY
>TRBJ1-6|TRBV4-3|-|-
ASSQDQGYYNSPLH
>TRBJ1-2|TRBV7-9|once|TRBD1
ASSDSRQGANYGYT
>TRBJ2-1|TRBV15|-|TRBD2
ATSTSERGGNEQF
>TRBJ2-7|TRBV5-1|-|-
ASRGLRLYEQY
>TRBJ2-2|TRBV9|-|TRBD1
ASSWTGQTGELF
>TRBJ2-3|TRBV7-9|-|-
ASSLPPDTQY
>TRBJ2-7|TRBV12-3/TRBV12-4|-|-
ASSFSGYEQY
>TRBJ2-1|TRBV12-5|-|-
ASGLGSLSSSYNEQF
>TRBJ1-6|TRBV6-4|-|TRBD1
ASRATGVNSPLH
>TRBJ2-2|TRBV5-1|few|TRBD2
ASSFYRTSGAVGELF
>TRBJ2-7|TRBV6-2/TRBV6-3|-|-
ASSRGRPVGEQY
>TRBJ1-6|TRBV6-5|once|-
ASSYGDYNSPLH
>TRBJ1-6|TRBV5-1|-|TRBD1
ASSPDRGNSPLH
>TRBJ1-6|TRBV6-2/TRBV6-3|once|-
ASSHPAGVVSPLH
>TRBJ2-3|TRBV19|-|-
ASSMTASTDTQY
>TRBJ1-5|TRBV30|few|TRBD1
AWSGQGGQPQH
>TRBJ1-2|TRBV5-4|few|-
ASSYNTGLVFYGYT
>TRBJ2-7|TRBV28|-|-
ASLSPQGSYEQY
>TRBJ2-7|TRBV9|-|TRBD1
ASSVGGQGVYEQY
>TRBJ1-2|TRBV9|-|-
ASSPRWSTSSYGYT
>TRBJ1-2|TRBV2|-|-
ASSIERGANYGYT
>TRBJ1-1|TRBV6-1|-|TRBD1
ASSEVHGQGGRAF
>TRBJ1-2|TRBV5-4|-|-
ASSLDSYNYGYT
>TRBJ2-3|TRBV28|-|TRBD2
ASSLGLAGPDTQY
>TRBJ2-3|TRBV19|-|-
ASGDGNTDTQY
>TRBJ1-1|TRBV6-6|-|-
ASSYQGLTEAF
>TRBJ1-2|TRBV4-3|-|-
ASSQETGKVSYT
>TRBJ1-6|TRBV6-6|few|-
ASSNSAYYNSPLH
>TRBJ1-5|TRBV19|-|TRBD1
ASTFRDRYWGPQH
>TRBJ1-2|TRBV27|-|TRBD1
ASSRTGIYGYT